This TCR beta chain was captured by sequencing in a study of T cell changes during pregnancy in multiple sclerosis. Clones were sequenced by immunoSEQ multiplex PCR, and TCRdb holds only the in-frame ones, with some missing. Among about 87,000 clones listed, over 85% were seen once. CDR3 size: 14 residues. Trimming cost V 4 bases and J 0 bases; bases outside gene matches: 3. Germline CDR1 and CDR2: SEHNR and FQNEAQ (reference sequence). The genes are TRBV7-9 and TRBJ2-7, with 7 nucleotides matching TRBD1. The sample consisted of peripheral blood, taken in the third trimester of pregnancy. This TCR derives from a female donor in good health, enrolled as a control in a pregnancy study. The CDR3 sequence: CASSSRDSSYEQYF. Written as DNA, the CDR3 is TGTGCCAGCAGCTCCCGGGACAGCTCCTACGAGCAGTACTTC.